This TCR beta chain was recovered during a study of T cells in Graves' hyperthyroidism and ophthalmopathy. Study outcomes and limitations: Classification by a 13 V-J model distinguished ophthalmopathy from stable hyperthyroidism. The model identified upcoming ophthalmopathy a median around 6 months ahead of onset.

Amplification of TCR beta CDR3 regions used RNA as the template. First-round RT-PCR of the TCR CDR3 relied on the HTBI primer set. TCRdb processed the multiplex PCR reads anew with MiXCR; each CDR3 protein has one entry. Seen here are 300,000 to 350,000 distinct CDR3 sequences, around 18% observed once, and the top ten hold around 15%. Pregnant or lactating patients were excluded, as were those with uncontrolled infection or other autoimmune disease. Orbital computed tomography and thyroid ultrasound, together with serum TRAb and thyroxine and clinical symptoms, were used for diagnoses. About this clonotype: No antigen is known for it.

V shed 5 bases and J shed 6 bases, with 5 bases lying between them. This CDR3 has 10 amino acids. The chain couples TRBV12-3 or TRBV12-4 to TRBJ2-7, with D unresolved. Sequences were obtained from blood. The source is a woman in her forties with Graves' ophthalmopathy. CDR3 bases: TGTGCCAGCAGTGAACCCGAGCAGTACTTC. It yields the protein CASSEPEQYF.